Listed below are T cell receptor beta chains from one sample, sequenced in a study of cytomegalovirus exposure and HLA in healthy donors. Some clones are missing from TCRdb's copy, which holds only in-frame ones; the method was immunoSEQ multiplex PCR. The sample includes some 78,000 clones, 95% to 97% of them seen just once. Sequences were obtained from PBMCs. These receptor sequences come from a man younger than 30 in good health and CMV-seropositive. CDR3s include the opening cysteine and the closing phenylalanine or tryptophan. Each record gives: clone size, V gene, J gene, D gene, CDR3 length, CDR3 protein, CDR3 DNA. D genes are given only for firm matches. The size field is filled for only some rows; it gives once, few, many or a size class.

>.|TRBV6-6|TRBJ2-7|.|12
CASRPDTHEQYF
TGTGCCAGCAGACCGGACACCCACGAGCAGTACTTC
>once|TRBV21-1|TRBJ1-1|.|17
CASSEKRGKSGSEAAFF
TGTGCCAGCAGCGAAAAAAGGGGGAAGTCGGGATCTGAAGCAGCTTTCTTT
>.|TRBV4-1|TRBJ2-7|TRBD1|14
CASSQGGQGYEQYF
TGCGCCAGCAGCCAAGGTGGACAGGGCTACGAGCAGTACTTC
>.|TRBV27|TRBJ2-3|TRBD2|15
CASSSGTSRGDTQYF
TGTGCCAGCAGTTCCGGGACTAGCAGGGGAGATACGCAGTATTTT
>.|TRBV30|TRBJ2-1|.|12
CAWGRGWDEQFF
TGTGCCTGGGGTCGGGGTTGGGATGAGCAGTTCTTC
>.|TRBV14|TRBJ2-5|TRBD2|15
CASSRLAGYQETQYF
TGTGCCAGCAGCCGACTAGCGGGGTACCAAGAGACCCAGTACTTC
>.|TRBV7-9|TRBJ2-1|TRBD1|15
CASSPRDRGKWEQFF
TGTGCCAGCAGCCCGAGGGACAGGGGGAAGTGGGAGCAGTTCTTC
>.|TRBV2|TRBJ2-7|TRBD2|12
CASRGLHFEQYF
TGTGCCAGCAGGGGACTACATTTTGAGCAGTACTTC
>once|TRBV2|TRBJ2-5|TRBD1|13
CASSVDREETQYF
TGTGCCAGCAGCGTGGACAGGGAAGAGACCCAGTACTTC
>.|TRBV6-1|TRBJ2-7|TRBD1|16
CASSVFRQGAFDEQYF
TGTGCCAGCAGTGTATTTCGGCAGGGGGCATTCGACGAGCAGTACTTC
>.|TRBV19|TRBJ2-7|.|14
CASSAGRVFYEQYF
TGTGCCAGTAGTGCGGGGCGTGTGTTCTACGAGCAGTACTTC
>.|TRBV10-2|TRBJ1-4|.|14
CASSIDRSNGKLFF
TGCGCCAGCAGCATTGACAGGTCCAACGGAAAACTGTTTTTT
>once|TRBV21-1|TRBJ2-5|.|14
CASSFGTGKETQYF
TGTGCCAGCAGCTTTGGGACAGGGAAAGAGACCCAGTACTTC
>.|TRBV5-8|TRBJ2-3|TRBD1|18
CASSLGVSTEQGADTQYF
TGTGCCAGCAGCTTGGGGGTTTCAACCGAGCAGGGGGCAGATACGCAGTATTTT
>.|TRBV5-4|TRBJ1-2|.|14
CASRRGGSEYGYTF
TGTGCCAGCAGGAGGGGGGGCTCGGAGTATGGCTACACCTTC
>.|TRBV7-2|TRBJ1-2|TRBD1|17
CASSAPYTQGAPYGYTF
TGTGCCAGCAGCGCCCCTTATACTCAGGGGGCTCCCTATGGCTACACCTTC
>.|TRBV10-2|TRBJ2-7|.|15
CASSESGGTPYEQYF
TGCGCCAGCAGTGAGTCTGGAGGGACCCCCTACGAGCAGTACTTC
>.|TRBV27|TRBJ2-1|TRBD1|14
CASSLSGTGIEQFF
TGTGCCAGCAGTCTCTCCGGGACAGGAATCGAACAGTTCTTC
>.|TRBV4-1|TRBJ2-5|.|16
CASSQVLYGRGETQYF
TGCGCCAGCAGCCAAGTTCTATACGGGCGGGGAGAGACCCAGTACTTC
>.|TRBV29-1|TRBJ2-5|.|15
CSVLEGSNLQETQYF
TGCAGCGTCCTTGAGGGCAGCAATTTACAAGAGACCCAGTACTTC
>.|TRBV7-8|TRBJ1-5|.|14
CASSPGAGNQPQHF
TGTGCCAGCAGCCCAGGGGCGGGCAATCAGCCCCAGCATTTT
>.|TRBV19|TRBJ1-3|.|14
CASSIPPPGNTIYF
TGTGCCAGTAGTATTCCTCCCCCTGGAAACACCATATATTTT
>.|TRBV27|TRBJ2-3|TRBD2|15
CASSLGSGRSDTQYF
TGTGCCAGCAGTTTAGGTAGCGGGAGGTCAGATACGCAGTATTTT
>.|TRBV27|TRBJ2-3|.|15
CASSESGGDGDTQYF
TGTGCCAGCAGTGAGAGTGGCGGGGACGGAGATACGCAGTATTTT
>.|TRBV6-5|TRBJ2-5|TRBD1|15
CASKGQFAGWETQYF
TGTGCCAGCAAGGGACAGTTTGCAGGATGGGAGACCCAGTACTTC
>.|TRBV28|TRBJ2-3|TRBD1|14
CASRSGGFANTQYF
TGTGCCAGCAGGTCAGGGGGCTTCGCAAATACGCAGTATTTT
>.|TRBV28|TRBJ1-5|TRBD1|14
CASSSGQGYQPQHF
TGTGCCAGCAGTTCGGGACAGGGCTATCAGCCCCAGCATTTT
>.|TRBV10-3|TRBJ2-1|.|14
CAISDPIDRNEQFF
TGTGCCATCAGTGACCCAATCGACAGGAACGAGCAGTTCTTC
>.|TRBV29-1|TRBJ1-4|.|13
CSVGEGFKEKLFF
TGCAGCGTGGGGGAGGGTTTTAAAGAAAAACTGTTTTTT
>.|TRBV11-2|TRBJ2-1|TRBD1|14
CASSRTGSYNEQFF
TGTGCCAGCAGCCGGACAGGGTCCTACAATGAGCAGTTCTTC
>.|TRBV6-5|TRBJ1-2|TRBD1|14
CASRGDRGLGGYTF
TGTGCCAGCAGGGGGGACAGGGGGCTGGGGGGCTACACCTTC
>.|TRBV9|TRBJ2-7|.|13
CASSVVSGFEQYF
TGTGCCAGCAGCGTAGTGTCAGGATTCGAGCAGTACTTC
>.|TRBV11-3|TRBJ2-2|.|14
CASRGTANTGELFF
TGTGCCAGCAGGGGGACTGCGAACACCGGGGAGCTGTTTTTT
>.|TRBV28|TRBJ1-3|TRBD1|17
CASFGTGTTGSGNTIYF
TGTGCCAGCTTTGGGACAGGGACAACTGGCTCTGGAAACACCATATATTTT
>.|TRBV19|TRBJ2-2|.|15
CASMSRGPTVGELFF
TGTGCCAGTATGTCTCGGGGTCCTACGGTCGGGGAGCTGTTTTTT
>.|TRBV6-5|TRBJ1-1|.|13
CASKPLRNTEAFF
TGTGCCAGCAAGCCTCTTCGGAACACTGAAGCTTTCTTT
>.|TRBV5-6|TRBJ2-3|.|13
CASSKGDVHTQYF
TGTGCCAGCAGCAAGGGGGACGTCCATACGCAGTATTTT
>.|TRBV5-8|TRBJ2-2|TRBD1|16
CASSTHRGSGPGELFF
TGTGCCAGCAGCACTCACAGGGGTTCTGGGCCCGGGGAGCTGTTTTTT
>.|TRBV4-1|TRBJ2-7|.|14
CASSQDWGLNGQYF
TGCGCCAGCAGCCAAGATTGGGGCCTCAACGGGCAGTACTTC
>.|TRBV6-5|TRBJ2-1|.|14
CASSRRGAYNEQFF
TGTGCCAGCAGCAGGCGGGGCGCCTACAATGAGCAGTTCTTC
>.|TRBV7-6|TRBJ2-5|.|14
CASSLALETETQYF
TGTGCCAGCAGCTTAGCCCTGGAGACGGAGACCCAGTACTTC
>.|TRBV7-9|TRBJ2-1|TRBD2|16
CASSWSSGVPNNEQFF
TGTGCCAGCAGCTGGAGTAGCGGGGTACCTAACAATGAGCAGTTCTTC
>.|TRBV5-4|TRBJ1-2|TRBD1|14
CASSSWDRGYGYTF
TGTGCCAGCAGCTCATGGGACAGGGGATATGGCTACACCTTC
>.|TRBV7-9|TRBJ2-1|.|14
CASSFSQGASEQFF
TGTGCCAGCAGCTTCTCCCAAGGGGCAAGCGAGCAGTTCTTC
>.|TRBV30|TRBJ1-5|.|13
CAWNPGVGQPQHF
TGTGCCTGGAACCCAGGGGTTGGTCAGCCCCAGCATTTT